The rows below give T cell receptor beta chains drawn from one sample of a study of cytotoxic CD8 clonotypes in ibrutinib-treated CLL. Using immunoSEQ multiplex PCR, the repertoire was profiled, and TCRdb retains in-frame clones only, with some absent. The sample holds approximately 30,000 clones, more than 65% seen once. The material was PBMCs, obtained after 24 months of ibrutinib treatment. The receptors stem from a human donor with chronic lymphocytic leukemia. CDR3s include the opening cysteine and the closing phenylalanine or tryptophan. D genes are given only for firm matches. Clone size, where shown, is once, few, many, or a class for clones that have expanded.

>-|TRBJ1-1|TRBV6-5|-
CASSSAGVEAFF
TGTGCCAGCTCATCGGCAGGGGTAGAAGCTTTCTTT
>TRBD2|TRBJ2-1|TRBV5-4|-
CASSSRGDYNEQFF
TGTGCCAGCAGCTCGCGGGGGGACTACAATGAGCAGTTCTTC
>TRBD2|TRBJ2-1|TRBV7-9|-
CASETSGDSYNEQFF
TGTGCCAGTGAAACTAGCGGGGATTCCTACAATGAGCAGTTCTTC
>TRBD2|TRBJ2-3|TRBV9|-
CASSRPRAGGADTQYF
TGTGCCAGCAGTCGGCCCCGGGCGGGGGGCGCAGATACGCAGTATTTT
>TRBD1|TRBJ2-7|TRBV6-6|few
CASSTGTGAYEQYF
TGTGCCAGCAGCACCGGGACAGGGGCCTACGAGCAGTACTTC
>-|TRBJ1-2|TRBV12-5|few
CATIPGWGYTF
TGTGCTACTATCCCAGGCTGGGGCTACACCTTC
>TRBD2|TRBJ2-2|TRBV2|-
CASRLASTGELFF
TGTGCCAGCAGACTAGCGTCGACCGGGGAGCTGTTTTTT
>TRBD1|TRBJ1-5|TRBV18|-
CASSPSQGARQPQHF
TGTGCCAGCTCACCTTCTCAGGGGGCGAGACAGCCCCAGCATTTT
>-|TRBJ1-6|TRBV30|-
CAWSNRSRGPLHF
TGTGCCTGGAGTAACAGGTCCCGAGGGCCCCTCCACTTT
>TRBD1|TRBJ2-3|TRBV28|few
CASSSRGTGVGADTQYF
TGTGCCAGCAGTTCCCGCGGGACAGGGGTTGGCGCAGATACGCAGTATTTT
>-|TRBJ1-5|TRBV5-8|-
CATSDTSNQPQHF
TGTGCCACCTCGGACACTAGCAATCAGCCCCAGCATTTT
>-|TRBJ2-1|TRBV10-2|-
CASEGEPGPEQFF
TGCGCCAGCGAGGGGGAGCCCGGCCCTGAGCAGTTCTTC
>-|TRBJ1-2|TRBV5-1|once
CASSFSGDGYGYTF
TGCGCCAGCAGCTTTTCGGGGGACGGCTATGGCTACACCTTC
>-|TRBJ1-6|TRBV13|-
CASSLKNLGNSPLHF
TGTGCCAGCAGCTTAAAGAACCTTGGCAATTCACCCCTCCACTTT
>-|TRBJ2-2|TRBV6-1|few
CASRQGTGELFF
TGTGCCAGCAGACAGGGCACCGGGGAGCTGTTTTTT
>TRBD1|TRBJ1-1|TRBV28|-
CASSYTGQGELEAFF
TGTGCCAGCAGTTACACGGGACAGGGAGAGTTAGAAGCTTTCTTT
>-|TRBJ2-1|TRBV6-5|-
CASSYSIRGNEQFF
TGTGCCAGCAGTTACTCGATAAGGGGGAATGAGCAGTTCTTC
>TRBD2|TRBJ2-5|TRBV27|-
CASSNPTGTSGGTQYF
TGTGCCAGCAGTAACCCGACCGGGACTAGCGGGGGAACCCAGTACTTC
>-|TRBJ2-1|TRBV5-4|-
CASSPPGNNEQFF
TGTGCCAGCAGCCCCCCAGGGAACAATGAGCAGTTCTTC
>-|TRBJ1-5|TRBV4-1|-
CASSQVGGLHQPQHF
TGCGCCAGCAGCCAAGTAGGGGGGCTTCATCAGCCCCAGCATTTT
>-|TRBJ2-2|TRBV6-1|-
CASSDPRTGGTGELFF
TGTGCCAGCAGTGACCCTAGGACTGGGGGCACCGGGGAGCTGTTTTTT
>-|TRBJ1-2|TRBV6-1|-
CASSFTRGYTF
TGTGCCAGCAGTTTTACGAGGGGCTACACCTTC
>-|TRBJ1-4|TRBV7-2|-
CASSLVFGPSLGNEKLFF
TGTGCCAGCAGCTTAGTGTTCGGTCCCTCACTGGGGAATGAAAAACTGTTTTTT
>-|TRBJ1-2|TRBV28|-
CASSRDTTNYGYTF
TGTGCCAGCAGTCGCGACACCACCAACTATGGCTACACCTTC
>TRBD1|TRBJ1-5|TRBV28|-
CASSPRQGAGGQPQHF
TGTGCCAGCAGTCCCCGACAGGGGGCGGGGGGTCAGCCCCAGCATTTT
>-|TRBJ2-3|TRBV7-6|-
CASSLGQAGSSTDTQYF
TGTGCCAGCAGCTTAGGGCAGGCCGGATCTAGCACAGATACGCAGTATTTT
>-|TRBJ1-3|TRBV5-1|-
CASSLASTGNTIYF
TGCGCCAGCAGCTTGGCCTCCACTGGAAACACCATATATTTT
>TRBD1|TRBJ1-5|TRBV9|few
CASSAGQGPNQPQHF
TGTGCCAGCAGCGCCGGACAGGGGCCCAATCAGCCCCAGCATTTT
>-|TRBJ2-2|TRBV30|-
CAWSPRADGELFF
TGTGCCTGGAGCCCCAGGGCCGACGGGGAGCTGTTTTTT
>-|TRBJ2-7|TRBV5-1|few
CASSRITGHEQYF
TGCGCCAGCAGTCGAATTACAGGGCACGAGCAGTACTTC
>-|TRBJ2-7|TRBV7-6|once
CASSLRSGGPYEQYF
TGTGCCAGCAGCTTGCGGTCCGGGGGTCCCTACGAGCAGTACTTC
>-|TRBJ2-1|TRBV27|-
CASSLVGNEQFF
TGTGCCAGCAGTTTGGTCGGAAATGAGCAGTTCTTC
>TRBD2|TRBJ2-2|TRBV7-9|-
CASSFSSSGGTGELFF
TGTGCCAGCAGCTTCTCCTCTAGCGGGGGCACCGGGGAGCTGTTTTTT
>TRBD1|TRBJ2-5|TRBV9|-
CASSPRTGAMGETQYF
TGTGCCAGCAGCCCACGGACAGGGGCTATGGGAGAGACCCAGTACTTC
>-|TRBJ1-1|TRBV4-1|-
CASSQAQGRHTEAFF
TGCGCCAGCAGCCAAGCACAGGGTCGGCACACTGAAGCTTTCTTT
>-|TRBJ1-2|TRBV21-1|-
CASSKVGGTGRDYTF
TGTGCCAGCAGCAAAGTAGGGGGAACAGGGCGAGACTACACCTTC
>-|TRBJ2-6|TRBV7-2|-
CASKAGANVLTF
TGTGCCAGCAAAGCCGGGGCCAACGTCCTGACTTTC
>-|TRBJ2-3|TRBV5-1|once
CASSLGFGVRDTQYF
TGCGCCAGCAGCTTGGGGTTTGGCGTACGGGATACGCAGTATTTT
>TRBD2|TRBJ2-1|TRBV29-1|-
CSVGGGDSSYNEQFF
TGCAGCGTTGGCGGGGGGGACAGCTCCTACAATGAGCAGTTCTTC
>-|TRBJ2-2|TRBV28|few
CASSYGHNTGELFF
TGTGCCAGCAGCTATGGACACAACACCGGGGAGCTGTTTTTT
>-|TRBJ1-1|TRBV4-1|once
CASSNRAWATEAFF
TGCGCCAGCAGCAACAGGGCCTGGGCCACTGAAGCTTTCTTT
>-|TRBJ2-2|TRBV19|-
CASSIGGAGELFF
TGTGCCAGTAGTATAGGAGGAGCCGGGGAGCTGTTTTTT
>-|TRBJ2-5|TRBV29-1|-
CSVAGARVQETQYF
TGCAGCGTTGCAGGGGCGCGGGTTCAAGAGACCCAGTACTTC
>-|TRBJ2-3|TRBV11-2|few
CASSLARGILTDTQYF
TGTGCCAGCAGCTTAGCACGCGGAATCTTAACAGATACGCAGTATTTT
>TRBD2|TRBJ2-7|TRBV28|-
CASSLTSGGASYEQYF
TGTGCCAGCAGCCTGACTAGCGGGGGGGCCTCCTACGAGCAGTACTTC
>-|TRBJ1-5|TRBV6-5|-
CAAAGRSNQPQHF
TGTGCCGCAGCGGGGCGTAGCAATCAGCCCCAGCATTTT
>TRBD1|TRBJ2-2|TRBV6-4|-
CASRPDRAGELFF
TGTGCCAGCAGACCTGACAGGGCCGGGGAGCTGTTTTTT
>-|TRBJ2-1|TRBV7-2|-
CASSLEYEVGNEQFF
TGTGCCAGCAGCTTAGAGTATGAGGTGGGCAATGAGCAGTTCTTC
>-|TRBJ2-7|TRBV6-5|-
CASSYQIGILGEQYF
TGTGCCAGCAGTTACCAAATCGGGATCCTTGGCGAGCAGTACTTC
>-|TRBJ2-7|TRBV5-1|-
CASSLADYEQYF
TGCGCCAGCAGCTTAGCCGATTACGAGCAGTACTTC